These 18 T cell receptor beta chains originate from one sample sequenced in a study of CD8 T cells in ankylosing spondylitis. Whole-study results and caveats: A TCR beta motif made of fewer than 10 highly homologous variants seemed typical of ankylosing spondylitis blood.

These receptors lack a known antigen. TCRdb reprocessed the 5' RACE reads with MiXCR, giving one entry per CDR3 protein. The top ten hold just over 1% of the sample, which has about 480,000 distinct CDR3 sequences, 17% seen once. The sequencing sample was made of blood, either unsorted or a sorted T cell fraction (not recorded which). These receptors were taken from a male donor with ankylosing spondylitis.

Only a few counts were recorded for this clonotype. The chain combines TRBV20-1 with TRBJ2-3; 10 nucleotides align to TRBD2. CDR1 and CDR2 from the germline V gene are DFQATT and SNEGSKA (reference sequence). The CDR3 is 14 residues long. As DNA, the CDR3 is TGCAGGCCCGGGACTAGCGACTTCACAGATACGCAGTATTTT. Encoded protein: CRPGTSDFTDTQYF.

This clonotype has more than one count but fewer than ten. The chain has TRBV13 and TRBJ1-1, with no clear D. Trimming stripped 1 base from V and 8 bases from J, with 11 bases between. The CDR3 length is 13 residues. The V gene's germline CDR1 is PRHDT and CDR2 FYEKMQ (reference sequence). CDR3 sequence: CASSLEMRREAFF. The DNA for the CDR3 is TGTGCCAGCAGCTTAGAAATGAGGCGGGAAGCTTTCTTT.

The V call is TRBV6-2 or TRBV6-3, the J call TRBJ2-5; D is unresolved. V was cut by 4 bases and J by 5 bases, with 8 bases left in between. Germline V lookup: CDR1 MNHEY, CDR2 SVGEGT. The CDR3 spans 12 residues. The chain's CDR3 is CASSFGLETQYF. The CDR3 nucleotides are TGTGCCAGCAGTTTTGGCCTGGAGACCCAGTACTTC.

This clonotype was seen repeatedly, ten times or more. This chain connects TRBV20-1 to TRBJ2-7; 9 bases are shared with TRBD2. V was pared by 8 bases and J by 0 bases, with 11 bases of the junction left unmatched. Germline values: CDR1 DFQATT, CDR2 SNEGSKA (reference sequence). This CDR3 comprises 15 residues. The CDR3: CSTFTSGLSSYEQYF. For the CDR3, the DNA is TGCAGTACCTTTACTAGCGGGTTAAGCTCCTACGAGCAGTACTTC.

This clonotype has a handful of counts. In DNA form, the CDR3 reads TGCGCCAGCAGCTCACAGGGGTCTAACTATGGCTACACCTTC. This gives the protein CASSSQGSNYGYTF. The J gene is TRBJ1-2, the V gene TRBV5-1, with 7 bases that match TRBD1. CDR1 is SGHRS and CDR2 is YFSETQ in the germline V gene. Trimming removed 3 bases from V and 0 bases from J; junction bases left unmatched: 2. The CDR3 contains 14 residues.

This chain uses TRBV18 with TRBJ2-1; the D gene is possibly TRBD1 (6 bases). There are 15 residues in the CDR3. The germline CDR1 and CDR2 sequences are KGHSH and LQKENI. V shed 4 bases and J shed 5 bases, with 15 bases lying between them. The CDR3 DNA reads as TGTGCCAGCTCACTGGGGACACCAGGGGACAATGAGCAGTTCTTC. Translating gives CASSLGTPGDNEQFF.

This clonotype was recorded once. This chain links TRBV3-1 with TRBJ2-7, with 9 bases that match TRBD1. V was clipped by 5 bases and J by 2 bases; unmatched bases: 4. There are 14 residues in the CDR3. Germline assignment: CDR1 LGHDT and CDR2 YNNKEL (reference sequence). CDR3 nucleotides: TGTGCCAGCAGCGGGAACAGGGGGCCCTACGAGCAGTACTTC. Its translation: CASSGNRGPYEQYF.

The V call is TRBV5-1, the J call TRBJ2-1; D remains ambiguous. V was shortened by 0 bases and J by 6 bases, with 10 bases between the two germline ends. CDR3 length: 14 residues. In germline, CDR1 is SGHRS, CDR2 YFSETQ. CDR3 sequence: CASSLAADRNEQFF. In nucleotides, the CDR3 is TGCGCCAGCAGCTTGGCGGCTGACCGCAATGAGCAGTTCTTC.

The CDR3 is CASNPSGNEKLFF. The DNA of the CDR3 is TGCGCCAGCAACCCGTCCGGAAACGAAAAACTGTTTTTT. This chain uses TRBV5-1 with TRBJ1-4, with D uncertain. V dropped 6 bases and J dropped 8 bases, with 14 bases sitting between them. CDR1 and CDR2 from the germline V gene are SGHRS and YFSETQ. This CDR3 contains 13 residues.

This clonotype has at least ten counts. The chain combines TRBV12-3 or TRBV12-4 with TRBJ2-3, with D hard to call. Trimming removed 3 bases from V and 5 bases from J, with 6 bases in between. This CDR3 has 12 residues. CDR3 coding DNA: TGTGCCAGCAGTTTTACGGTAGATACGCAGTATTTT. It encodes CASSFTVDTQYF.

The table lists this clonotype with many counts. The rearrangement joins TRBV20-1 to TRBJ2-1; maybe TRBD2 (6 bases). Germline CDR1 and CDR2: DFQATT and SNEGSKA (reference sequence). Trimming removed 1 base at V and 0 bases at J, with 13 bases between. This CDR3 spans 16 amino acids. CDR3 sequence reads: CSARAPTRSSYNEQFF. CDR3 bases: TGCAGTGCTAGAGCGCCGACTAGGAGCTCCTACAATGAGCAGTTCTTC.

The chain has TRBV5-1 and TRBJ1-1; D may be TRBD1 (6 bases). Germline V gene data show CDR1 as SGHRS and CDR2 as YFSETQ. The CDR3 consists of 15 residues. Between the trimmed V and J ends, which lost 0 bases and 1 base, there was a span of 10 bases. The CDR3 coding sequence is TGCGCCAGCAGCTTGGCCTGGGACACGAACACTGAAGCTTTCTTT. Protein sequence: CASSLAWDTNTEAFF.

This clonotype was counted only a few times. The CDR3 coding sequence is TGCAGTGCTATACAGGGGAAGGGCTACGAGCAGTACTTC. It translates to CSAIQGKGYEQYF. V gene TRBV20-1 combines with J gene TRBJ2-7; 7 nucleotides match TRBD1. CDR1 and CDR2 (germline): DFQATT, SNEGSKA (reference sequence). V was clipped by 4 bases and J by 3 bases; unmatched bases: 6. The CDR3 runs to 13 residues.

The rearrangement uses TRBV20-1 and TRBJ2-1; 11 nucleotides line up with TRBD2. CDR1 is DFQATT, CDR2 SNEGSKA, per germline (reference sequence). This CDR3 is built from 14 residues. With 3 bases clipped from V and 6 bases from J, the junction kept 4 bases outside the gene matches. CDR3 region: CSASTSGGRNEQFF. The CDR3 DNA sequence: TGCAGTGCTAGCACTAGCGGGGGCCGCAATGAGCAGTTCTTC.

A few counts support this clonotype. The chain combines TRBV3-1 with TRBJ1-3, with a weak D call TRBD1 (5 bases). V was shortened by 2 bases and J by 9 bases, with 11 bases between the two germline ends. The germline V gene encodes CDR1 LGHDT and CDR2 YNNKEL (reference sequence). The CDR3 has 13 residues. As DNA, the CDR3 is TGTGCCAGCAGCCAATCCTCCGGGACCACCATATATTTT. Its translation: CASSQSSGTTIYF.

V usage is TRBV29-1 and J usage is TRBJ1-2; D ambiguous. Trimming removed 4 bases from V and 6 bases from J, with 9 bases in between. Germline CDR1 is SQVTM and CDR2 is ANQGSEA. The CDR3 runs to 11 residues. CDR3 coding DNA: TGCAGCGTTGGGCTGCGGGATGGCTACACCTTC. This encodes CSVGLRDGYTF.

This clonotype was picked up a small number of times. This chain links TRBV6-1 with TRBJ1-4, with no clear D. V was shortened by 8 bases and J by 6 bases, with 16 bases between the two germline ends. Germline V gives CDR1 MNHNS, CDR2 SASEGT. The CDR3 has 14 amino acids. CDR3 region: CASSPAVLYEKLFF. The CDR3 bases are TGTGCCAGCTCCCCTGCCGTGTTGTATGAAAAACTGTTTTTT.

This clonotype showed up many times. The gene calls are TRBV2 and TRBJ2-5, with TRBD2 matching over 8 bases. The V segment lost 8 bases and the J segment 5 bases; nucleotides outside the gene matches: 10. From germline, CDR1 is SNHLY and CDR2 FYNNEI. The CDR3 has 14 amino acids. The chain's CDR3 is CASGRGTRPETQYF. In nucleotides, the CDR3 is TGTGCCAGCGGACGGGGGACTAGACCGGAGACCCAGTACTTC. The full variable domain, its missing parts supplied by reference TRBV2 and TRBJ2-5, is EPEVTQTPSHQVTQMGQEVILRCVPISNHLYFYWYRQILGQKVEFLVSFYNNEISEKSEIFDDQFSVERPDGSNFTLKIRSTKLEDSAMYFCASGRGTRPETQYFGPGTRLLVL.